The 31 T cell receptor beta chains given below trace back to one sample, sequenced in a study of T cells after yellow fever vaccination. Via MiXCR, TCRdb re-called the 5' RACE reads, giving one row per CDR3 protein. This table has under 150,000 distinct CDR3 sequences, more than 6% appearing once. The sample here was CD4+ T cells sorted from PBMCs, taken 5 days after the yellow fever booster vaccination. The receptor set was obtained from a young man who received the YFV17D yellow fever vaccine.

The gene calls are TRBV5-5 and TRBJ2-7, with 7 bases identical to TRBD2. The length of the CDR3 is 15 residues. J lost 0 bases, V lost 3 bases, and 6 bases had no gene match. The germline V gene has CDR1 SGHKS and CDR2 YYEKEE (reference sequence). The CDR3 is CASSYLAVNSYEQYF. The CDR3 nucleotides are TGTGCCAGCAGCTACCTAGCGGTTAACTCCTACGAGCAGTACTTC. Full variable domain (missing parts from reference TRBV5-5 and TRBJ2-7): DAGVTQSPTHLIKTRGQQVTLRCSPISGHKSVSWYQQVLGQGPQFIFQYYEKEERGRGNFPDRFSARQFPNYSSELNVNALLLGDSALYLCASSYLAVNSYEQYFGPGTRLTVT.

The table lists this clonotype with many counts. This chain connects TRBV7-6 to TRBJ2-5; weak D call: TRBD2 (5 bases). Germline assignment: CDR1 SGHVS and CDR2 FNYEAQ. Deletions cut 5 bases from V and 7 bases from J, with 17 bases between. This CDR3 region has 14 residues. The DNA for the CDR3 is TGTGCCAGCAGCCTAGGAGGTTTTGAAGGGACCCAGTACTTC. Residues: CASSLGGFEGTQYF.

CDR3 residues: CASSITGPANYGYTF. CDR3 nucleotides: TGTGCCAGTAGTATAACAGGACCAGCTAACTATGGCTACACCTTC. The genes are TRBV19 and TRBJ1-2, with D perhaps matching TRBD1 (5 bases). V gave up 2 bases and J gave up 0 bases, with 10 bases separating them. The CDR3 covers 15 residues. CDR1 LNHDA and CDR2 SQIVND come from the germline V gene (reference sequence).

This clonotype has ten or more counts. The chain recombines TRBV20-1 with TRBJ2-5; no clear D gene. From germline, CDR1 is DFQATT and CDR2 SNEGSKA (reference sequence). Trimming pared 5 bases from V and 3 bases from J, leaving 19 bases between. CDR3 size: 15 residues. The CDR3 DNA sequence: TGCAGTGCTGGTGACTTTCGCGGATCGGAAGAGACCCAGTACTTC. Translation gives CSAGDFRGSEETQYF.

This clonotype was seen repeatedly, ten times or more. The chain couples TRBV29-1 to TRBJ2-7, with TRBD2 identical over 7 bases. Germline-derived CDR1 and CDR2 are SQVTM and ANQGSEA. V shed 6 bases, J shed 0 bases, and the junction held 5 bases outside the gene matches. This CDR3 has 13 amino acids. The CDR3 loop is CSVGEGLSYEQYF. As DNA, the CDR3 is TGCAGCGTCGGGGAGGGGCTCTCCTACGAGCAGTACTTC.

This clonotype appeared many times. The DNA for the CDR3 is TGCAGCGCCCGAGGGGGGATGGTAGGGAATGAAAAACTGTTTTTT. Residues: CSARGGMVGNEKLFF. The chain joins TRBV29-1 to TRBJ1-4, with D possibly TRBD1 on 6 matching bases. CDR3 length: 15 amino acids. The germline gives CDR1 SQVTM, CDR2 ANQGSEA. V lost 7 bases to trimming and J lost 5 bases, with 20 bases between them.

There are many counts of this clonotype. The CDR3 nucleotides read TGTGCCAGCAGCCAAACCGATTCCTACGAGCAGTACTTC. It is translated as CASSQTDSYEQYF. This chain links TRBV3-1 with TRBJ2-7; D remains unclear. Germline V gene lookup returns CDR1 LGHDT and CDR2 YNNKEL (reference sequence). V was pared by 2 bases and J by 1 base, with 6 bases between. The CDR3 length is 13 residues.

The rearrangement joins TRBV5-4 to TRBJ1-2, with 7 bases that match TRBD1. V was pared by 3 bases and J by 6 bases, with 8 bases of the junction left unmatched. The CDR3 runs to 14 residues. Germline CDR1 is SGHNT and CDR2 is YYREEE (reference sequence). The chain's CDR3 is CASSSGQEHHGYTF. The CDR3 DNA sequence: TGTGCCAGCAGCTCAGGACAGGAACACCATGGCTACACCTTC.

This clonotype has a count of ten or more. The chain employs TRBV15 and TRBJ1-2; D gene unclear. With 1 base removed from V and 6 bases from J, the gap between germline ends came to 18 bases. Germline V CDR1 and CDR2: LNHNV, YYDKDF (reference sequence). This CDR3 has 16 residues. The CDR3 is CATSRGSISREHGYTF. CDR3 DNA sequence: TGTGCCACCAGCAGAGGCTCTATATCCCGGGAGCATGGCTACACCTTC.

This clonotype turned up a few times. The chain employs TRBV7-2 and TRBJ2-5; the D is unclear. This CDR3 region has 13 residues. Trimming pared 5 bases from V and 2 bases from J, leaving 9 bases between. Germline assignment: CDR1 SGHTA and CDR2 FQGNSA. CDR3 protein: CASSRRAQETQYF. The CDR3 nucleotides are TGTGCCAGCAGCCGCCGGGCACAAGAGACCCAGTACTTC.

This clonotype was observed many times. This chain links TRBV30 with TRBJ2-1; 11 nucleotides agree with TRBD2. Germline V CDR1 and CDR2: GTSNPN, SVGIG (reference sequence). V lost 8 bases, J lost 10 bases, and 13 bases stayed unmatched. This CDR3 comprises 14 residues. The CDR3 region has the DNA TGTGCCAAAGGTAGCGGGAGGGCCGGGGAGGAGCAGTTCTTC. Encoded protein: CAKGSGRAGEEQFF.

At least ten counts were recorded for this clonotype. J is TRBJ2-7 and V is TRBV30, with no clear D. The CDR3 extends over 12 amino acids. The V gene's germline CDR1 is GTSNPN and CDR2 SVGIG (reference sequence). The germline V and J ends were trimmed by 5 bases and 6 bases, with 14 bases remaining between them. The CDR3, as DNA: TGTGCCTGGGACTCTCAGCGAGTCGAGCAGTACTTC. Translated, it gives CAWDSQRVEQYF. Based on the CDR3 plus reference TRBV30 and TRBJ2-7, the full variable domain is SQTIHQWPATLVQPVGSPLSLECTVEGTSNPNLYWYRQAAGRGLQLLFYSVGIGQISSEVPQNLSASRPQDRQFILSSKKLLLSDSGFYLCAWDSQRVEQYFGPGTRLTVT.

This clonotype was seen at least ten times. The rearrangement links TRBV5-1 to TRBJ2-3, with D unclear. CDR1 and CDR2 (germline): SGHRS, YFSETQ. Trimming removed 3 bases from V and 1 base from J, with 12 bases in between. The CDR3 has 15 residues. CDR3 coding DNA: TGCGCCAGCAGCTACCAGGAAGGAGGCACAGATACGCAGTATTTT. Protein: CASSYQEGGTDTQYF.

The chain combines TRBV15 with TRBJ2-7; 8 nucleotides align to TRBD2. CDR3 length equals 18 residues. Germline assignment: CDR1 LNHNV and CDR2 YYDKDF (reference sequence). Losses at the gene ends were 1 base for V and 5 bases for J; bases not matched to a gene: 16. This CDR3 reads CATSRGPSGRSSAHEQYF. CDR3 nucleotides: TGTGCCACCAGCAGAGGCCCAAGCGGGAGATCCTCGGCCCACGAGCAGTACTTC.

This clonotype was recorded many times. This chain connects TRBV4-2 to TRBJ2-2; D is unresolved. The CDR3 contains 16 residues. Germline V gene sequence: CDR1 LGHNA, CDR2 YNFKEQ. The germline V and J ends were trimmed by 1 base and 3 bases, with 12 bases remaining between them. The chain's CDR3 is CASSQAYPLYTGELFF. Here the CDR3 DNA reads TGTGCCAGCAGCCAAGCTTATCCCCTCTACACCGGGGAGCTGTTTTTT.

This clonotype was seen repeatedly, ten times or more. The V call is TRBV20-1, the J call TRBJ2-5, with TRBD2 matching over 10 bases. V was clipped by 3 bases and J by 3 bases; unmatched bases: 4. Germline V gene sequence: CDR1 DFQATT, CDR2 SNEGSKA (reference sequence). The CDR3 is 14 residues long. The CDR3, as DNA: TGCAGTGCTAGCGGACTAGCGGAGAAAGAGACCCAGTACTTC. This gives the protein CSASGLAEKETQYF.

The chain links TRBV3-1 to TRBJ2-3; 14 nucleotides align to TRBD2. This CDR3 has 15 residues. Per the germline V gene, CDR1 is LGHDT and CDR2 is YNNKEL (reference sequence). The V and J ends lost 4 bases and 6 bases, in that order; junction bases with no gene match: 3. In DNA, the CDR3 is TGTGCCAGCAGCCGACTAGCGGGAGGGGCGGATACGCAGTATTTT. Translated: CASSRLAGGADTQYF.

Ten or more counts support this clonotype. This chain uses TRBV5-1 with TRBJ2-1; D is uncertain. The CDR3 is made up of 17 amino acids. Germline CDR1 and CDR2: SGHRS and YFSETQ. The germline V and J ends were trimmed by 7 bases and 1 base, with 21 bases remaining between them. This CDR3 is CASHKVVATGSYNEQFF. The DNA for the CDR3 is TGCGCCAGCCACAAGGTGGTCGCGACTGGGTCCTACAATGAGCAGTTCTTC.

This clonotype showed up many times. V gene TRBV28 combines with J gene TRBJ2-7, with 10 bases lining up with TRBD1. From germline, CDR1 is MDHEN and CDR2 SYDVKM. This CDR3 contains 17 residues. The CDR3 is CATSDRGFRRESGEQYF. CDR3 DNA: TGTGCTACTTCGGACAGGGGGTTTCGGCGGGAGAGTGGGGAGCAGTACTTC.

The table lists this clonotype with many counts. CDR3 sequence reads: CASRQNSPLHF. The CDR3, as DNA: TGTGCCAGCAGGCAAAATTCACCCCTCCACTTT. This chain links TRBV6-5 with TRBJ1-6; no firm D call. The CDR3 totals 11 residues. V lost 6 bases, J lost 7 bases, and 4 bases lay in between. CDR1 and CDR2 from the germline V gene are MNHEY and SVGAGI.

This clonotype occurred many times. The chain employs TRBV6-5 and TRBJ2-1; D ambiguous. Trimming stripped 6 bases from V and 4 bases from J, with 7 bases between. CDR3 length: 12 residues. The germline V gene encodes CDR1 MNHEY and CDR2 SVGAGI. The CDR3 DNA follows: TGTGCCAGCAGGGGGATTTACAATGAGCAGTTCTTC. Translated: CASRGIYNEQFF.

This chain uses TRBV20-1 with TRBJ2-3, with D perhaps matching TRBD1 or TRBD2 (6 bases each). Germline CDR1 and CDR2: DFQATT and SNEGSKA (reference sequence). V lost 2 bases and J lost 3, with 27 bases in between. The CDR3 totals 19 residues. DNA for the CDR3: TGCAGTGCTAGAAGGGCTCTAGGGGGAGGTGGTTTGGGGACAGATACGCAGTATTTT. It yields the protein CSARRALGGGGLGTDTQYF.

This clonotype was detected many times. The CDR3 is CASRQGGTDTQYF. CDR3 bases: TGTGCCAGCAGACAGGGAGGCACAGATACGCAGTATTTT. This chain joins TRBV3-1 and TRBJ2-3, with a weak D call TRBD1 (6 bases). The CDR3 spans 13 residues. Trimming pared 6 bases from V and 1 base from J, leaving 8 bases between. Germline V CDR1 and CDR2: LGHDT, YNNKEL (reference sequence).

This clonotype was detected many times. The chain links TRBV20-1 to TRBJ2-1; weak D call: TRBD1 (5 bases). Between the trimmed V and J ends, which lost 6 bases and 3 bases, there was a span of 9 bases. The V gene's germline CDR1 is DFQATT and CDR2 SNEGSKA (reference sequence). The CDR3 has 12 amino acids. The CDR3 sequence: CSALTVYNEQFF. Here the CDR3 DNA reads TGCAGTGCACTGACAGTCTACAATGAGCAGTTCTTC.

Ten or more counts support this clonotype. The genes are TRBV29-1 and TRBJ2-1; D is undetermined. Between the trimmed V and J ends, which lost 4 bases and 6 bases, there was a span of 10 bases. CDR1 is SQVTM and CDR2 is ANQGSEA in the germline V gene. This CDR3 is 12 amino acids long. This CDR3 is CSVVRLINEQFF. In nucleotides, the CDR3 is TGCAGCGTTGTTCGGCTGATCAATGAGCAGTTCTTC.

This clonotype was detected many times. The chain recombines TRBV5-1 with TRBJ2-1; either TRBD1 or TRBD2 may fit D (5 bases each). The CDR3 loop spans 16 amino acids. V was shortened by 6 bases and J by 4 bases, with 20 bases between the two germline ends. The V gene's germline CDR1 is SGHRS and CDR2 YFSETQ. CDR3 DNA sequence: TGCGCCAGCACCCCCGACGGGACGAGGGGTTACAATGAGCAGTTCTTC. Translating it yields CASTPDGTRGYNEQFF.

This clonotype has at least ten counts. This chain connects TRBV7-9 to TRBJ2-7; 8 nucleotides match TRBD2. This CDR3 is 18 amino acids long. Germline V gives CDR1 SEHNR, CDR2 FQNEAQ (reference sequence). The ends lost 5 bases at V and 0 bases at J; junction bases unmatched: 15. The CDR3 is CASSPRAPLAGPSYEQYF. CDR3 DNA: TGTGCCAGCAGCCCACGCGCACCGCTAGCGGGTCCCTCCTACGAGCAGTACTTC.

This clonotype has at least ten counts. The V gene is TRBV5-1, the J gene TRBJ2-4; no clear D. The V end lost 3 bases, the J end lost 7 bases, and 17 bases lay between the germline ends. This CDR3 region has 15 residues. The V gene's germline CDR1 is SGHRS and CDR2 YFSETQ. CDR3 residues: CASSSGAPDSNIQYF. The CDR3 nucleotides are TGCGCCAGCAGCTCAGGAGCTCCCGACTCCAACATTCAGTACTTC.

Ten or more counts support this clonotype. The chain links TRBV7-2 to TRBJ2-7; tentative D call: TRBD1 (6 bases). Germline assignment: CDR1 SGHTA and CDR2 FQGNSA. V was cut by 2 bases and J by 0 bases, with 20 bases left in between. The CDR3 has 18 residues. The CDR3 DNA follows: TGTGCCAGCAGCTTACGTCACATGGGGGCCGGGACCTCCTACGAGCAGTACTTC. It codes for CASSLRHMGAGTSYEQYF.

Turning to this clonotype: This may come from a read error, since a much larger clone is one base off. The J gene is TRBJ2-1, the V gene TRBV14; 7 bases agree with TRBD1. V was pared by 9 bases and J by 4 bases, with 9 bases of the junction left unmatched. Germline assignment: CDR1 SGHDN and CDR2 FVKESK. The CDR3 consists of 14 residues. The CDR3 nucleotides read TGTGCCAGTACCGGGACAGAGTCTTACAATGAGCAGTTCTTC. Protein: CASTGTESYNEQFF. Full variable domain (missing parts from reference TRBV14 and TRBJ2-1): EAGVTQFPSHSVIEKGQTVTLRCDPISGHDNLYWYRRVMGKEIKFLLHFVKESKQDESGMPNNRFLAERTGGTYSTLKVQPAELEDSGVYFCASTGTESYNEQFFGPGTRLTVL.

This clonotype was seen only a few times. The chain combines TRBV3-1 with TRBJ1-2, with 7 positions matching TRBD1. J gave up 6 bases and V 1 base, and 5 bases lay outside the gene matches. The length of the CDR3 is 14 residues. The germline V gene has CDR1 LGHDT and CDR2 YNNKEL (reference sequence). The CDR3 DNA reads TGTGCCAGCAGCCAAGGACAGGGATCCGATGGCTACACCTTC. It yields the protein CASSQGQGSDGYTF. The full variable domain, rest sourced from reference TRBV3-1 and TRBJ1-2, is DTAVSQTPKYLVTQMGNDKSIKCEQNLGHDTMYWYKQDSKKFLKIMFSYNNKELIINETVPNRFSPKSPDKAHLNLHINSLELGDSAVYFCASSQGQGSDGYTFGSGTRLTVV.